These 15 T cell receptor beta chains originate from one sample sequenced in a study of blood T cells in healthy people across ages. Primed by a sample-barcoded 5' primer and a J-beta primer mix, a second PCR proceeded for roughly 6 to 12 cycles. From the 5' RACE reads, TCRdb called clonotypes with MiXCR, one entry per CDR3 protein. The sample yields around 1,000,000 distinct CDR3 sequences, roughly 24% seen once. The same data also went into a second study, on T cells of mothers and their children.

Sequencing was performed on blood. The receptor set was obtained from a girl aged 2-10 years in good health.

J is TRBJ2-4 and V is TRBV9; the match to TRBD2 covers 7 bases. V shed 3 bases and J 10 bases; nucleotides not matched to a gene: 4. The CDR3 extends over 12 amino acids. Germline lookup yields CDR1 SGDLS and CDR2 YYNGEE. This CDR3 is CASSASGQIQYF. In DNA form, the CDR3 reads TGTGCCAGCAGCGCTAGCGGACAAATTCAGTACTTC.

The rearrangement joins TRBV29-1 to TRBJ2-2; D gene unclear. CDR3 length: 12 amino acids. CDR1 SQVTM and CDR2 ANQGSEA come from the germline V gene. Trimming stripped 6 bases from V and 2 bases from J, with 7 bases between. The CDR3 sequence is CSVESNTGELFF. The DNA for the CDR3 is TGCAGCGTGGAGAGTAACACCGGGGAGCTGTTTTTT.

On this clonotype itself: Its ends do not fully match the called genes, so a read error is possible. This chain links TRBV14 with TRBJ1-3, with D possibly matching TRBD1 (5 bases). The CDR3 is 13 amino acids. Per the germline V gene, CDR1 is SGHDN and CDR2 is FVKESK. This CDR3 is CASSGTAGNTIYF. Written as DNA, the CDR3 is TGTGCCAGCAGCGGGACCGCTGGTAACACCATATATTTT.

CDR3 nucleotide sequence: TGTGCCAGCAGCCCTTTCACCGGGAGCTCCTACGAGCAGTACTTC. Its translation: CASSPFTGSSYEQYF. The genes are TRBV4-2 and TRBJ2-7, with D perhaps matching TRBD2 (6 bases). The V gene's germline CDR1 is LGHNA and CDR2 YNFKEQ. Trimming took 4 bases from V and 0 from J, leaving 13 bases between them. This CDR3 has 15 residues.

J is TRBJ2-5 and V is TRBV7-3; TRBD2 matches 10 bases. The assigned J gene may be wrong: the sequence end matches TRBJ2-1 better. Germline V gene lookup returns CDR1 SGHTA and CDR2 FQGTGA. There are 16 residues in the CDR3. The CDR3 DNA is TGTGCCAGCAGCTTAATCAGTAGCGGGAGGATAGATGAGCAGTTCTTC. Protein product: CASSLISSGRIDEQFF.

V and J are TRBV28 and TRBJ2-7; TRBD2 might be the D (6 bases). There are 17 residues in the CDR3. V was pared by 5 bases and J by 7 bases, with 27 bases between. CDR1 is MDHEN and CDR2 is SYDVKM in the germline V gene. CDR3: CASSHRRAWIPGGEQYF. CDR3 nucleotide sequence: TGTGCCAGCAGTCACCGCAGGGCGTGGATCCCCGGGGGAGAGCAGTACTTC.

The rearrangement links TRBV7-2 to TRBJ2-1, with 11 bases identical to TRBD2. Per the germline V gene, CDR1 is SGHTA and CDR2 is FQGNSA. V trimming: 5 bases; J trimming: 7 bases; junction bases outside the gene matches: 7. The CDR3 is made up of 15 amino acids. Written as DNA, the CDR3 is TGTGCCAGCAGCGAACTAGCGGGGGAACTAAATGAGCAGTTCTTC. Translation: CASSELAGELNEQFF.

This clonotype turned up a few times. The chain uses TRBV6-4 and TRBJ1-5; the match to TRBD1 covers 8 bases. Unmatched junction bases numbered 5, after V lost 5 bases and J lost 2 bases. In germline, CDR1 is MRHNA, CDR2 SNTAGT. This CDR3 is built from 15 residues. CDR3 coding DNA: TGTGCCAGCAGTATACCGGGACAGGGCAATCAGCCCCAGCATTTT. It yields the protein CASSIPGQGNQPQHF.

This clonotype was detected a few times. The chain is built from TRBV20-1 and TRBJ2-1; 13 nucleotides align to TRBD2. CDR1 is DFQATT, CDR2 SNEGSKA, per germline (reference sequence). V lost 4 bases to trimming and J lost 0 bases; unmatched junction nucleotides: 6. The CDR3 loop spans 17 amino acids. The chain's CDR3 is CSAIRTSGGRSYNEQFF. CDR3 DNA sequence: TGCAGTGCTATCCGGACTAGCGGGGGCCGCTCCTACAATGAGCAGTTCTTC.

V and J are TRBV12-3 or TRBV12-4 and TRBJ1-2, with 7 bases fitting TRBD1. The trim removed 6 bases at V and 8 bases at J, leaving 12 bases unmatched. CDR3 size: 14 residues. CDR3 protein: CASRPTGQFRGYTF. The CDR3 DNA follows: TGTGCCAGCAGGCCGACAGGGCAGTTTCGCGGCTACACCTTC.

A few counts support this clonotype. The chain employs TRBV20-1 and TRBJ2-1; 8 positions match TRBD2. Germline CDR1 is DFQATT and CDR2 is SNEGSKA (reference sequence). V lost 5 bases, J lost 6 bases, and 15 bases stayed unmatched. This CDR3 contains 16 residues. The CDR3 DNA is TGCAGTGCTCCCGCTTTTGGTAGCGGGGTGAGCAATGAGCAGTTCTTC. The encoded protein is CSAPAFGSGVSNEQFF.

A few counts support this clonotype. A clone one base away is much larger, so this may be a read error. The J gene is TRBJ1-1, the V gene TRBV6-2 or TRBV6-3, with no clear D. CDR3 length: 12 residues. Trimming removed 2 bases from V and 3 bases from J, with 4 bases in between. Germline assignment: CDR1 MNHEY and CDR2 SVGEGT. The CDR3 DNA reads TGTGCCAGCAGTTACCCCTACACTGAAGCTTTCTTT. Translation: CASSYPYTEAFF.

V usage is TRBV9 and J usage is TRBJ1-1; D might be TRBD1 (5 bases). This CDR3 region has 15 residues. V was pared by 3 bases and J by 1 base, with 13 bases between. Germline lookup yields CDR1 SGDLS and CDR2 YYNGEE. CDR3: CASSDTGTSNTEAFF. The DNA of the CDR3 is TGTGCCAGCAGCGATACCGGGACGTCGAACACTGAAGCTTTCTTT.

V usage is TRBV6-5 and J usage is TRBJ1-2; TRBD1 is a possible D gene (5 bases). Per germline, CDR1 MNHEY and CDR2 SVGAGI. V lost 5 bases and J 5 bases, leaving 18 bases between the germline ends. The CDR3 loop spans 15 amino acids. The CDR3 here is CASSNRDVSYYGYTF. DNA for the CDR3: TGTGCCAGCAGTAACCGGGACGTATCCTATTATGGCTACACCTTC.

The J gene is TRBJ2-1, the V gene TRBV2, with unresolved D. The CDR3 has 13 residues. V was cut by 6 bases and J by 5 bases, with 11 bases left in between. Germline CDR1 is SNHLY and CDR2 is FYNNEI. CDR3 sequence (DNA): TGTGCCAGCAGCCCGCCGAACCACAATGAGCAGTTCTTC. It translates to CASSPPNHNEQFF.